This passage covers 31 T cell receptor beta chains from one sample sequenced in a study of T cell responses to AZD1222 COVID-19 vaccine. TCRdb keeps only in-frame clones here, not all; method: immunoSEQ multiplex PCR. The sample has about 180,000 clones; just under 95% are singletons. Sequenced material: peripheral blood, taken 28 days after the second dose of the MenACWY control vaccine. These receptors were collected from an adult who received the MenACWY meningococcal vaccine as a control.

V is TRBV25-1 and J is TRBJ2-7; TRBD1 agrees at 8 bases. The CDR3 consists of 13 residues. V trimming: 8 bases; J trimming: 6 bases; junction bases outside the gene matches: 9. Germline assignment: CDR1 MGHDK and CDR2 SYGVNS. The DNA of the CDR3 is TGTGCCAGCTCAGCCGGACAGGGCGGCGAGCAGTACTTC. It encodes CASSAGQGGEQYF.

This clone was detected once. V gene TRBV9 combines with J gene TRBJ2-5; TRBD2 matches 7 bases. The CDR3 runs 16 residues. The ends lost 0 bases at V and 4 bases at J; junction bases unmatched: 9. Germline CDR1 is SGDLS and CDR2 is YYNGEE. The CDR3 DNA reads TGTGCCAGCAGCGTAGGTCCCCCATCTAGCGGAGAGACCCAGTACTTC. This codes for CASSVGPPSSGETQYF.

The chain combines TRBV16 with TRBJ1-3; TRBD1 is a possible D gene (5 bases). CDR3 length: 15 residues. Germline V gives CDR1 KGHSY, CDR2 FQNENV. V lost 1 base, J lost 4 bases, and 11 bases lay in between. Written as DNA, the CDR3 is TGTGCCAGCAGCCAATTGCAGGGAGCCGGAAACACCATATATTTT. This encodes CASSQLQGAGNTIYF.

V usage is TRBV12-5 and J usage is TRBJ1-5, with D perhaps TRBD1 (6 bases). The germline V and J ends were trimmed by 9 bases and 11 bases, with 20 bases remaining between them. In germline, CDR1 is LGHNT, CDR2 FRNRAP. The CDR3 spans 13 residues. Here the CDR3 DNA reads TGTGCTAGCGAAGCCTCCGGGACACCCTCCCAGCATTTT. Protein: CASEASGTPSQHF.

The rearrangement links TRBV27 to TRBJ2-1; TRBD2 is a possible D gene (7 bases). Deletions cut 7 bases from V and 9 bases from J, with 22 bases between. The CDR3 has 15 residues. From germline, CDR1 is MNHEY and CDR2 SMNVEV (reference sequence). Written as DNA, the CDR3 is TGTGCCAGCAAGATTGGGGGGGCCGCCGTGAGTGAGCAGTTCTTC. Residues: CASKIGGAAVSEQFF.

The rearrangement links TRBV18 to TRBJ2-6, with TRBD1 matching over 7 bases. Germline loops: CDR1 KGHSH, CDR2 LQKENI. V shed 5 bases, J shed 1 base, and the junction held 2 bases outside the gene matches. The CDR3 runs to 15 residues. CDR3 loop: CASSADRSGANVLTF. As DNA, the CDR3 is TGTGCCAGCTCAGCGGACAGGTCTGGGGCCAACGTCCTGACTTTC.

The chain combines TRBV15 with TRBJ1-1; a weak D match, TRBD1 (6 bases). This CDR3 is built from 13 residues. Germline CDR1 reads LNHNV; CDR2 reads YYDKDF (reference sequence). The V gene lost 5 bases and the J gene lost 5 bases, with 12 bases spanning the gap. The CDR3 sequence is CATSEGVETEAFF. The CDR3 DNA reads as TGTGCCACCAGCGAGGGGGTTGAAACTGAAGCTTTCTTT.

The rearrangement links TRBV6-5 to TRBJ1-2; D may be TRBD1 (5 bases). Deletions cut 2 bases from V and 10 bases from J, with 17 bases between. Per the germline V gene, CDR1 is MNHEY and CDR2 is SVGAGI. The CDR3 totals 14 residues. The CDR3 sequence is CASSYDSAGPIYTF. CDR3 nucleotide sequence: TGTGCCAGCAGTTACGATAGTGCAGGGCCAATCTACACCTTC.

This sequence joins TRBV2 and TRBJ1-4; no clear D gene. CDR1 is SNHLY, CDR2 FYNNEI, per germline. V dropped 10 bases and J dropped 7 bases, with 22 bases sitting between them. This CDR3 region has 15 residues. The CDR3 nucleotides read TGTGCCACCCGCTTGGGCACCTTTAAGAGTGAAAAACTGTTTTTT. This sequence encodes CATRLGTFKSEKLFF. The full variable domain, rest sourced from reference TRBV2 and TRBJ1-4, is EPEVTQTPSHQVTQMGQEVILRCVPISNHLYFYWYRQILGQKVEFLVSFYNNEISEKSEIFDDQFSVERPDGSNFTLKIRSTKLEDSAMYFCATRLGTFKSEKLFFGSGTQLSVL.

The gene calls are TRBV5-1 and TRBJ2-3; TRBD2 matches 7 bases. The CDR3 is made up of 15 amino acids. V was pared by 0 bases and J by 2 bases, with 3 bases of the junction left unmatched. CDR1 is SGHRS and CDR2 is YFSETQ in the germline V gene. For the CDR3, the DNA is TGCGCCAGCAGCTTGGAGGGACTAACCACAGATACGCAGTATTTT. The encoded protein is CASSLEGLTTDTQYF.

This clone was detected many times. Other DNA sequences from this sample encode an identical CDR3 as well. The rearrangement joins TRBV13 to TRBJ1-1; no reliable D call. Germline V CDR1 and CDR2: PRHDT, FYEKMQ (reference sequence). This CDR3 is 11 amino acids long. V lost 4 bases and J 3 bases, leaving 3 bases between the germline ends. The CDR3 spells CASSSDTEAFF. CDR3 coding DNA: TGTGCCAGCAGCTCCGACACTGAAGCTTTCTTT.

The chain employs TRBV3-1 (or the pseudogene TRBV3-2) and TRBJ1-3; weak D call: TRBD1 (5 bases). The CDR3 sequence is 15 residues long. Trimming left V 2 bases short and J 9 bases short, with 17 bases between. Germline V lookup: CDR1 LGHDT, CDR2 YNNKEL (reference sequence). The CDR3 region has the DNA TGTGCCAGCAGCCAACGGGACCCTCCCGGGGCCACCATATATTTT. Amino acids: CASSQRDPPGATIYF.

This rearrangement joins TRBV30 to TRBJ1-1; tentatively, D is TRBD1 (5 bases). The CDR3 totals 15 residues. From germline, CDR1 is GTSNPN and CDR2 SVGIG (reference sequence). The V gene lost 0 bases and the J gene lost 0 bases, with 11 bases spanning the gap. CDR3 DNA sequence: TGTGCCTGGAGTGTAAGGGGTCTAATGAACACTGAAGCTTTCTTT. Its translation is CAWSVRGLMNTEAFF.

The chain employs TRBV5-8 and TRBJ1-1, with D perhaps TRBD1 (5 bases). Germline V gene data show CDR1 as SGHTS and CDR2 as YDEGEE. The CDR3 contains 14 residues. The V end was cut by 0 bases, the J end by 5 bases, with 11 bases between. This CDR3 is CASSLAWGGTEAFF. The CDR3 region has the DNA TGTGCCAGCAGCTTGGCCTGGGGCGGTACTGAAGCTTTCTTT.

The V and J genes are TRBV7-9 and TRBJ1-1; D gene uncertain. Trimming cost V 6 bases and J 5 bases, with 13 bases left between them. CDR3 length: 13 amino acids. Germline CDR1 is SEHNR and CDR2 is FQNEAQ (reference sequence). The CDR3: CASSPGLQTEAFF. CDR3 sequence (DNA): TGTGCCAGCAGTCCCGGGCTACAGACTGAAGCTTTCTTT.

J is TRBJ1-1 and V is TRBV12-3 or TRBV12-4; D is perhaps TRBD1 (5 bases). CDR3 length: 13 amino acids. Trimming removed 6 bases at V and 5 bases at J, with 13 bases between. The CDR3: CASSTGPGTEAFF. The CDR3, as DNA: TGTGCCAGCAGCACCGGACCAGGGACTGAAGCTTTCTTT.

The chain combines TRBV7-2 with TRBJ1-1; the D is unclear. The CDR3 is 14 residues long. From germline, CDR1 is SGHTA and CDR2 FQGNSA. Trimming removed 6 bases at V and 1 base at J, with 12 bases between. The CDR3 region is CASSPALKNTEAFF. The CDR3 region has the DNA TGTGCCAGCAGTCCGGCGCTCAAGAACACTGAAGCTTTCTTT. The full variable domain, in which reference TRBV7-2 and TRBJ1-1 provide the parts outside the CDR3, is GAGVSQSPSNKVTEKGKDVELRCDPISGHTALYWYRQSLGQGLEFLIYFQGNSAPDKSGLPSDRFSAERTGGSVSTLTIQRTQQEDSAVYLCASSPALKNTEAFFGQGTRLTVV.

In this sample, this clone turned up once. CDR3 residues: CASSLGPVAFF. The CDR3 region has the DNA TGTGCCAGCAGCTTGGGTCCGGTAGCTTTCTTT. V is TRBV5-6 and J is TRBJ1-1; no reliable D call. The CDR3 spans 11 residues. With 0 bases removed from V and 10 bases from J, the gap between germline ends came to 7 bases. Germline loops: CDR1 SGHDT, CDR2 YYEEEE.

The chain employs TRBV7-6 and TRBJ2-7, with D possibly being TRBD1 or TRBD2 (6 bases each). Deletions cut 3 bases from V and 2 bases from J, with 14 bases between. CDR1 is SGHVS and CDR2 is FNYEAQ in the germline V gene. The CDR3 is made up of 15 amino acids. The CDR3 sequence is CASSFTGGQPYEQYF. DNA for the CDR3: TGTGCCAGCAGCTTTACTGGGGGGCAACCCTACGAGCAGTACTTC.

The chain carries TRBV27 and TRBJ2-4, with TRBD1 identical over 9 bases. V was clipped by 6 bases and J by 6 bases; unmatched bases: 15. The germline V gene encodes CDR1 MNHEY and CDR2 SMNVEV (reference sequence). This CDR3 region has 17 residues. In nucleotides, the CDR3 is TGTGCCAGCAGGAGGGAGTCCGGGACAGGGTTCGGAAACATTCAGTACTTC. Its translation: CASRRESGTGFGNIQYF.

The chain employs TRBV28 and TRBJ1-5; TRBD1 might be the D (6 bases). Trimming shortened V by 6 bases and J by 4 bases, and 19 bases separated the two germline ends. CDR1 is MDHEN, CDR2 SYDVKM, per germline. This CDR3 is built from 16 residues. CDR3 loop: CASRTGGRGGNQPQHF. In DNA, the CDR3 is TGTGCCAGCAGAACCGGGGGCAGGGGTGGGAATCAGCCCCAGCATTTT.

To note about this clone: This sample includes further DNA sequences coding for the same CDR3. The V and J genes are TRBV19 and TRBJ2-1; TRBD2 matches 12 bases. CDR1 is LNHDA and CDR2 is SQIVND in the germline V gene (reference sequence). The CDR3 length is 15 residues. V shed 2 bases, J shed 7 bases, and the junction held 3 bases outside the gene matches. CDR3 sequence: CASSILAGGRNEQFF. CDR3 nucleotides: TGTGCCAGTAGTATACTAGCGGGGGGGCGAAATGAGCAGTTCTTC.

The genes are TRBV5-1 and TRBJ1-2; 8 nucleotides agree with TRBD1. V shed 0 bases, J shed 7 bases, and the junction held 2 bases outside the gene matches. This CDR3 is 13 amino acids long. Germline V CDR1 and CDR2: SGHRS, YFSETQ. The CDR3 DNA is TGCGCCAGCAGCTTGGAAACAGGGGGTGGCTACACCTTC. Its translation: CASSLETGGGYTF.

V gene TRBV7-9 combines with J gene TRBJ1-1; tentatively, D is TRBD1 (5 bases). The germline V and J ends were trimmed by 1 base and 8 bases, with 14 bases remaining between them. Per the germline V gene, CDR1 is SEHNR and CDR2 is FQNEAQ (reference sequence). The CDR3 has 14 residues. CDR3 DNA sequence: TGTGCCAGCAGCTTAGAGCTTGGGGCAGGGGAAGCTTTCTTT. Residues: CASSLELGAGEAFF.

The chain carries TRBV9 and TRBJ2-4; 7 positions agree with TRBD2. Germline lookup yields CDR1 SGDLS and CDR2 YYNGEE. V trimming: 4 bases; J trimming: 0 bases; junction bases outside the gene matches: 7. The CDR3 loop spans 16 amino acids. The CDR3 sequence: CASSPYSGLAKNIQYF. Here the CDR3 DNA reads TGTGCCAGCAGCCCATATAGCGGGCTAGCCAAAAACATTCAGTACTTC. The full variable domain, completed using reference TRBV9 and TRBJ2-4, is DSGVTQTPKHLITATGQRVTLRCSPRSGDLSVYWYQQSLDQGLQFLIQYYNGEERAKGNILERFSAQQFPDLHSELNLSSLELGDSALYFCASSPYSGLAKNIQYFGAGTRLSVL.

The genes are TRBV5-1 and TRBJ1-5; TRBD1 aligns across 9 bases. From germline, CDR1 is SGHRS and CDR2 YFSETQ. V lost 0 bases to trimming and J lost 6 bases; unmatched junction nucleotides: 4. The CDR3 totals 15 residues. This CDR3 reads CASSLGQGEGQPQHF. CDR3 coding DNA: TGCGCCAGCAGCTTGGGACAGGGGGAAGGTCAGCCCCAGCATTTT.

This clone was detected once. This chain joins TRBV6-5 and TRBJ1-1; possible D gene TRBD1, 6 bases. Germline lookup yields CDR1 MNHEY and CDR2 SVGAGI. Trimming shortened V by 2 bases and J by 5 bases, and 12 bases separated the two germline ends. This CDR3 is 14 amino acids long. As DNA, the CDR3 is TGTGCCAGCAGTTACCACAGGGAGGGAACTGAAGCTTTCTTT. Its translation: CASSYHREGTEAFF.

This chain links TRBV3-1 (or the pseudogene TRBV3-2) with TRBJ1-4; D perhaps matches TRBD1 (5 bases). V was pared by 2 bases and J by 5 bases, with 9 bases between. CDR3 length: 14 amino acids. The germline CDR1 and CDR2 sequences are LGHDT and YNNKEL (reference sequence). The CDR3 DNA reads TGTGCCAGCAGCCAACGCTCAGGGAATGAAAAACTGTTTTTT. Amino acid sequence: CASSQRSGNEKLFF.

This clone appeared a few times. This sequence joins TRBV11-2 and TRBJ1-1; D remains unclear. The germline gives CDR1 SGHAT, CDR2 FQNNGV. The CDR3 has 13 residues. Trimming removed 1 base from V and 9 bases from J, with 12 bases in between. CDR3: CASSLVRSDKAFF. The CDR3 nucleotides are TGTGCCAGCAGCTTAGTAAGGTCAGACAAAGCTTTCTTT.

The rearrangement joins TRBV12-3 or TRBV12-4 to TRBJ1-2; D is uncertain. CDR3 length: 13 amino acids. V lost 3 bases, J lost 2 bases, and 7 bases lay in between. The CDR3 region is CASSFQANYGYTF. The DNA of the CDR3 is TGTGCCAGCAGTTTCCAGGCGAACTATGGCTACACCTTC.

This clone was counted a few times. This sequence joins TRBV3-1 (or the pseudogene TRBV3-2) and TRBJ2-2; 7 nucleotides agree with TRBD1. This CDR3 has 18 residues. The germline V gene has CDR1 LGHDT and CDR2 YNNKEL (reference sequence). J was trimmed by 3 bases and V by 4 bases; bases with no gene match: 14. CDR3 in amino acids: CASSPRTGAISHTGELFF. The CDR3 nucleotides read TGTGCCAGCAGCCCCCGCACAGGGGCGATTTCTCACACCGGGGAGCTGTTTTTT.